This T cell receptor beta chain was identified in a study of T cells in Graves' hyperthyroidism and ophthalmopathy (dated by TCRdb to between 2017 and 2020). Turning to the overall study: Peripheral blood was collected at initial diagnosis, before any treatment. In addition, the study compared T-cell repertoires in thyroid tissue and in blood from about 6 Graves' hyperthyroidism patients. Whether ophthalmopathy could be predicted prospectively was tested in an independent validation cohort made up of approximately 19 hyperthyroidism patients plus 17 patients who later progressed to ophthalmopathy. The paper describes TCR Vbeta CDR3 sequencing of 120 to 150 peripheral blood samples, made up of 43 ophthalmopathy patients, roughly 72 hyperthyroidism patients and some 17 progressor patients. TCR V-J signatures able to tell the groups apart were searched for in a discovery cohort of 95 or so patients, of whom around 42 had Graves' ophthalmopathy and 57 had stable Graves' hyperthyroidism. After sampling, hyperthyroidism patients received methimazole starting at 30 mg daily, and ophthalmopathy patients received high-dose intravenous methylprednisolone. The roughly 100 discovery patients were divided at random into training and test sets in a 7:3 ratio.

TCR beta CDR3 regions were amplified from RNA transcripts. The first round of RT-PCR for the TCR CDR3 was performed with the HTBI primer set and the Qiagen OneStep RT-PCR kit. A second multiplex PCR round built the libraries, followed by size selection and purification. Paired-end sequencing of the libraries was performed with 100 bp reads on an Illumina HiSeq2000. The authors' analysis ran thus. SOAPnuke was used to process the raw data, removing reads that contained adapters or uncalled bases, had a mean Phred below 15, or lacked an exact match to the constant primer or identifier. COPE v1.2.5 was used to merge the high-quality paired reads, and each unique nucleotide sequence was defined as a clonotype. Clonotypes were aligned to IMGT TRBV, TRBD and TRBJ reference segments using MiTCR v1.1. Only V-J combinations with frequency above 0.0001, covering 99% to 99.2% of repertoires, were analysed. The TCS score was defined as F50 (clonal expansion) divided by E x V (chaos), with BLOSUM62-based TCRdist calculated between CDR3 peptides within each V-J. Welch's t-statistics and random forest reduced around 520 V-J features to 10 to 15, which were used in a naive Bayes classifier (R e1071). TCRdb took the public reads, trimmed them with fastp at Q25, ran MiXCR for clone calling and kept in-frame beta chains. Duplicate CDR3 protein sequences are folded into a single record with the most common DNA and genes. For this entry, the V and J calls and clone size follow TCRdb and not the study's own pipeline. This sample comprises about 570,000 distinct CDR3 sequences, approximately 15% of them detected only once. The ten top clones hold roughly 14% of the sample.

A patient counted as having stable Graves' hyperthyroidism if no progression to ophthalmopathy occurred over 18 months of follow-up. Hyperthyroidism patients were aged 18 to 65 years and newly diagnosed, with disease duration of less than 2 months. Patients with uncontrolled infections, other autoimmune diseases, pregnancy or lactation were excluded. Clinical symptoms, serum thyroxine and TRAb, thyroid ultrasound, and orbital computed tomography formed the basis for the diagnoses. PBMCs were separated from roughly 10 ml of fresh peripheral blood using Ficoll-Paque density gradient centrifugation. Total RNA was extracted using Trizol reagent, and RNA quality was assessed on an Agilent 2100 Bioanalyzer. What the work shows at the level of the full study, not this receptor alone: In cross-validation, a model built on a 13 V-J signature told ophthalmopathy apart from stable hyperthyroidism with 87.88% sensitivity and around 84% specificity, and in testing the same model reached 80%/75%. Sample size was not statistically predetermined, and blinding of investigators to group allocation was not performed. During validation, the model predicted progression to ophthalmopathy a median of roughly six months ahead of onset, with more than 55% sensitivity and roughly 72% specificity. Most expanded thyroid clonotypes (frequency above 0.001) were also detected in blood, suggesting blood repertoires may reflect thyroid immune responses.

As concerns this clonotype: It has no known antigen specificity. Base qualities are not provided; no much larger clone lies one nucleotide away.

Clipping removes 0 bases from V and 3 bases from J, with 4 as the unmatched junction base count. The germline V gene sets CDR1 to MNHEY and CDR2 to SVGAGI. Measured from the cysteine to the phenylalanine, the CDR3 is 16 residues long. Left in the record is the CDR3 DNA by itself, 48 bases read in frame from the first base. This sequence originates from a woman aged 40-49 years with Graves' hyperthyroidism. The rearrangement combines TRBV6-5 with TRBJ2-7, and TRBD2 aligns with 11 junction nucleotides. Sequenced input: blood. The DNA reads as follows: TGTGCCAGCAGTTACTCGACACTAGCGGGAGTCTACGAGCAGTACTTC. It translates to CASSYSTLAGVYEQYF.